This TCR beta chain was sequenced for a study of post-analysis software for immune sequencing data. About the study: Secondary progressive, relapsing-remitting and progressive-relapsing multiple sclerosis were among the included disease courses. Study-wide results and caveats: In patients, TRBV5-6, TRBV5-1 and TRBV20-1 belonged to four or five TRBV segments found more frequently than in controls. When compared against controls, multiple sclerosis patients showed significantly lower normalized Chao1 diversity.

Built from TCR beta cDNA, the libraries had unique molecular identifiers in them. TCRdb used MiXCR to reprocess the PCR reads, holding one entry per CDR3 protein. The table has about 540,000 distinct CDR3 sequences, around 36% seen once. Of note for this clonotype: As yet, its antigen is unknown.

CDR3 size: 17 residues. CDR1 is SGHDT and CDR2 is YYEEEE in the germline V gene. V trimming: 2 bases; J trimming: 11 bases; junction bases outside the gene matches: 14. Sequences were obtained from blood. The TCR was taken from a girl between 2 and 17 years old with multiple sclerosis. The chain carries TRBV5-6 and TRBJ2-5; 14 bases match TRBD2. Here the CDR3 reads CASSFGTSGGPYNEQYF. CDR3 coding DNA: TGTGCCAGCAGCTTCGGGACTAGCGGGGGCCCGTACAATGAGCAGTACTTC. Complete variable domain (other parts from reference TRBV5-6 and TRBJ2-5): DAGVTQSPTHLIKTRGQQVTLRCSPKSGHDTVSWYQQALGQGPQFIFQYYEEEERQRGNFPDRFSGHQFPNYSSELNVNALLLGDSALYLCASSFGTSGGPYNEQYFGPGTRLLVL.